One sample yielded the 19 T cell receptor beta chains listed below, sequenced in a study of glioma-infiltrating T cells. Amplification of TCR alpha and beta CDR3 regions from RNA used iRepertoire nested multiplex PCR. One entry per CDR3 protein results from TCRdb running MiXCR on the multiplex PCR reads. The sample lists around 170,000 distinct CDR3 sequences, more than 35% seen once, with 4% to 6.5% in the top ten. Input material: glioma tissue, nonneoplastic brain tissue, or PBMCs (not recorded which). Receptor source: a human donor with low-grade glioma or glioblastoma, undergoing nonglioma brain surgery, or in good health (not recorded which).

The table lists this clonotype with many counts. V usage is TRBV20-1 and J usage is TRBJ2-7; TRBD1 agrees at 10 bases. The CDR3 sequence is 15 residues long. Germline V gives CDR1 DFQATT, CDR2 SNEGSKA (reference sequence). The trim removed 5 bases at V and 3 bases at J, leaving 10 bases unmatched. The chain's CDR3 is CSAEDGDRGNYEQYF. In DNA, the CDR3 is TGCAGTGCTGAAGATGGGGACAGGGGTAACTACGAGCAGTACTTC.

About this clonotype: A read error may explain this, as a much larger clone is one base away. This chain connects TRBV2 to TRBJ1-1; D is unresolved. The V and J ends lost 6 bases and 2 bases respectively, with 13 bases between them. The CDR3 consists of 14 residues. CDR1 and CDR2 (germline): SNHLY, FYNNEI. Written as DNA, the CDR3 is TGTGCCAGCAGCGCTGAGAGGCTAAACACTGAAGCTTTCTTT. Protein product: CASSAERLNTEAFF.

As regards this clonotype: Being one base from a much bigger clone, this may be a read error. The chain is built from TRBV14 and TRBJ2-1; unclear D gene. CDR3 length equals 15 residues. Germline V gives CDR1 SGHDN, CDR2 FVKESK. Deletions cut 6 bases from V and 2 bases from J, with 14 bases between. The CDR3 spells CASRQWRGTYNEQFF. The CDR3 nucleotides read TGTGCCAGCAGACAATGGAGAGGTACCTACAATGAGCAGTTCTTC.

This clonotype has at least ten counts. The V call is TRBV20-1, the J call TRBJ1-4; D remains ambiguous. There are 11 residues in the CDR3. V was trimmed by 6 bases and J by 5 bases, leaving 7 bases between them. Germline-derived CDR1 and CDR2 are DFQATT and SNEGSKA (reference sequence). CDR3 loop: CSASQNEKLFF. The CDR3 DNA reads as TGCAGTGCCTCACAAAATGAAAAACTGTTTTTT.

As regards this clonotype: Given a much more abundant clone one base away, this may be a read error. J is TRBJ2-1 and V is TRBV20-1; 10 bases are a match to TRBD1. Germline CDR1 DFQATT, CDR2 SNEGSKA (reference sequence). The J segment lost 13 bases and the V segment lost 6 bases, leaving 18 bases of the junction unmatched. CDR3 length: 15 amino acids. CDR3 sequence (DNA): TGCAGTGCCCAACACCGGGACAGGGGAGGGGAGACCCAGTTCTTC. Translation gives CSAQHRDRGGETQFF.

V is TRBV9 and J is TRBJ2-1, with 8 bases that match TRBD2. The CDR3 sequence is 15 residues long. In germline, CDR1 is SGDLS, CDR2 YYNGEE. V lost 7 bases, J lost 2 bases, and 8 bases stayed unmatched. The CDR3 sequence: CASALIAGPYNEQFF. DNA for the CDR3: TGTGCCAGCGCCCTCATAGCGGGACCCTACAATGAGCAGTTCTTC.

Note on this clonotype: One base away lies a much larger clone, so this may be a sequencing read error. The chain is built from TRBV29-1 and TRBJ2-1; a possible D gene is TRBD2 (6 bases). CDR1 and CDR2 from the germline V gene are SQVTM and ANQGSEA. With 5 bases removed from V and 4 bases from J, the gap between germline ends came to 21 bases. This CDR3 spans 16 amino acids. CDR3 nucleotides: TGCAGCGTTCAGGCCTACAACGAGGCGGGGTACAATGAGCAGTTCTTC. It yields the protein CSVQAYNEAGYNEQFF.

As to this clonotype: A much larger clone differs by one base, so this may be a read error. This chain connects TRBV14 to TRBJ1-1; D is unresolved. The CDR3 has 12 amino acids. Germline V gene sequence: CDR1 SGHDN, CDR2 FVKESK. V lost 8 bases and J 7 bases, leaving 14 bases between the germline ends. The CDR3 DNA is TGTGCCAGCGGCCTGTCGTCTGGTGAAGCTTTCTTT. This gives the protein CASGLSSGEAFF.

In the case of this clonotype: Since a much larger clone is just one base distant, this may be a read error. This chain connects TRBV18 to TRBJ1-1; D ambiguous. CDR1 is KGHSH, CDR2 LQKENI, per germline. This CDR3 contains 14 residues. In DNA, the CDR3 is TGTGCCAGCTCACCGGGAGGGAGAGGCACTAAAGCTTTCTTT. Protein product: CASSPGGRGTKAFF.

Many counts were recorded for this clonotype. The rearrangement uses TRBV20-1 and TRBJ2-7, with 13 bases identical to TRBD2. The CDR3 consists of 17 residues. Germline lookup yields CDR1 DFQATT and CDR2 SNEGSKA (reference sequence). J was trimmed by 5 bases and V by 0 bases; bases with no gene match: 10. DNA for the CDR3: TGCAGTGCTAGAGATCCAAGGACTAGCGGGAGAGGTAACGAGCAGTACTTC. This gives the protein CSARDPRTSGRGNEQYF.

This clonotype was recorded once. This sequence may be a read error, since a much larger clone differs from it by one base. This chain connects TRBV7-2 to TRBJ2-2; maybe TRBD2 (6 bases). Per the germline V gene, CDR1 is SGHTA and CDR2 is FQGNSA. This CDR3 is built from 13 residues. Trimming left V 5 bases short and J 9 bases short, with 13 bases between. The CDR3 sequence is CASSVGLTWELFF. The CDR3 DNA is TGTGCCAGCAGCGTCGGACTAACCTGGGAGCTGTTTTTT.

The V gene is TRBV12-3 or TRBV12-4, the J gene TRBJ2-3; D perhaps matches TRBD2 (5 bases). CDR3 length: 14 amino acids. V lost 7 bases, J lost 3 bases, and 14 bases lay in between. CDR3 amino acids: CASTPSRRTDTQYF. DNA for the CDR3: TGTGCCAGCACTCCAAGCCGGAGGACAGATACGCAGTATTTT.

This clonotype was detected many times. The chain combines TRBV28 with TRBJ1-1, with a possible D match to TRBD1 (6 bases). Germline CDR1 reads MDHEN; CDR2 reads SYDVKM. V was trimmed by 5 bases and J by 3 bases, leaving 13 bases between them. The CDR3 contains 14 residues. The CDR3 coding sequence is TGTGCCAGCAGTCCAACAGGGTCGTACACTGAAGCTTTCTTT. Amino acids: CASSPTGSYTEAFF.

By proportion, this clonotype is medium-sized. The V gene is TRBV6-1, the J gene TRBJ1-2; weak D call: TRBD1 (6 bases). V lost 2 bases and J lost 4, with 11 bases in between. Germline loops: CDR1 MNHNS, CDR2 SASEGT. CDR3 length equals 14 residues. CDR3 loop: CASSETRGVYGYTF. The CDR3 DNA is TGTGCCAGCAGTGAAACCAGGGGTGTCTATGGCTACACCTTC.

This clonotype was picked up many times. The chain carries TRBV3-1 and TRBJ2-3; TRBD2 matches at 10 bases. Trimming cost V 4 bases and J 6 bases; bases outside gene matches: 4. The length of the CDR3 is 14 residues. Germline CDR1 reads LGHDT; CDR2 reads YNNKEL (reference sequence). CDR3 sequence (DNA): TGTGCCAGCAGCCTAGGACTAGCGGAGGATACGCAGTATTTT. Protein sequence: CASSLGLAEDTQYF.

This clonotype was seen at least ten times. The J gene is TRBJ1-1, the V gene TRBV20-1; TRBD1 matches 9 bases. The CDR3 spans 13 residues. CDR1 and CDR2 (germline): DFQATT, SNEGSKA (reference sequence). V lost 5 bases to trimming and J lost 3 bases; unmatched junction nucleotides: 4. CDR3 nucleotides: TGCAGTGCTCCGGGACAGGGAGACACTGAAGCTTTCTTT. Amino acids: CSAPGQGDTEAFF.

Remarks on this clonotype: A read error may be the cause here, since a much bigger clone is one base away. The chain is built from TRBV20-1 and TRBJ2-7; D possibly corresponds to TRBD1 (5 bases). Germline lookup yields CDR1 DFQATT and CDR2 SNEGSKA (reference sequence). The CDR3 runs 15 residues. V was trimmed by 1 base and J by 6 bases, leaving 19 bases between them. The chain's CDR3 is CSARGPSQGSGEQYF. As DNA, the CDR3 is TGCAGTGCTAGAGGCCCAAGTCAGGGCTCGGGCGAGCAGTACTTC.

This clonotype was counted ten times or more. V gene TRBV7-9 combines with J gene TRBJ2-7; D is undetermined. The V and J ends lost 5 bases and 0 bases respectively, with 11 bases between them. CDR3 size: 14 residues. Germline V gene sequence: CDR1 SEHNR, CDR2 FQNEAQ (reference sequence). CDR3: CASSQPGPSYEQYF. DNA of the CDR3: TGTGCCAGCAGCCAACCCGGGCCCTCCTACGAGCAGTACTTC.

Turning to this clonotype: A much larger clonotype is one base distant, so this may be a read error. CDR3 bases: TGCAGTGCTATTTTTCCATCGGAGGAGACCCAGTACTTC. Amino acids: CSAIFPSEETQYF. The chain recombines TRBV20-1 with TRBJ2-5; D ambiguous. Germline assignment: CDR1 DFQATT and CDR2 SNEGSKA (reference sequence). The CDR3 is 13 residues long. Trimming took 4 bases from V and 5 from J, leaving 14 bases between them.